A selection of T cell receptor beta chains follows, all from one sample in a study of T-cell reconstitution after alpha-beta-depleted transplantation in children. Each CDR3 protein is one row after TCRdb ran MiXCR on the PCR reads. This sample carries a few hundred thousand distinct CDR3 sequences, 10% of them seen once, and the ten largest clones take under 3%. This material consisted of PBMCs from the stem cell graft donor, taken from the stem cell graft. Receptors originate from a human donor who donated a stem cell graft to a child with acute lymphoblastic leukemia. The CDR3 runs from the conserved cysteine through the conserved F or W. Fields, in order: J gene, V gene, CDR3 length, D gene, clone size, CDR3 protein, CDR3 DNA. A D gene is named only where the DNA matches it firmly. Only part of the rows carry a size: once, few, many, or a class if the clone is expanded.

>TRBJ2-2|TRBV4-1|15|NA|few
CASSQPTSRAGELFF
TGCGCCAGCAGCCAACCCACCTCTAGGGCCGGGGAGCTGTTTTTT
>TRBJ1-5|TRBV12-3/TRBV12-4|16|NA|few
CASSFFGVQSNQPQHF
TGTGCCAGCAGTTTTTTCGGGGTTCAGAGCAATCAGCCCCAGCATTTT
>TRBJ2-5|TRBV7-2|15|TRBD2|many
CASSLVAGGQETQYF
TGTGCCAGCAGCTTGGTAGCGGGAGGTCAAGAGACCCAGTACTTC
>TRBJ1-2|TRBV20-1|13|NA|NA
CSARLGELEGYTF
TGCAGTGCTAGATTGGGGGAGTTGGAAGGCTACACCTTC
>TRBJ2-2|TRBV16|16|NA|few
CASSQSPSLNTGELFF
TGTGCCAGCAGCCAATCTCCGAGCCTTAATACCGGGGAGCTGTTTTTT
>TRBJ2-7|TRBV20-1|14|NA|few
CSAVPSVGAYEQYF
TGCAGTGCGGTCCCCAGTGTCGGGGCGTACGAGCAGTACTTC
>TRBJ1-1|TRBV5-1|15|NA|few
CASSFAGEVDTEAFF
TGCGCCAGCAGCTTCGCGGGGGAGGTGGACACTGAAGCTTTCTTT
>TRBJ2-1|TRBV9|15|NA|many
CASSVGGRNYNEQFF
TGTGCCAGCAGCGTAGGTGGGAGGAACTACAATGAGCAGTTCTTC
>TRBJ2-7|TRBV12-3/TRBV12-4|14|TRBD2|NA
CASRTAGGPTKQYF
TGTGCCAGCAGAACAGCGGGAGGCCCTACGAAGCAGTACTTC
>TRBJ1-1|TRBV6-5|17|NA|few
CASSYSPGGMKIAEAFF
TGTGCCAGCAGTTACTCCCCAGGTGGAATGAAAATAGCTGAAGCTTTCTTT
>TRBJ2-5|TRBV10-3|15|NA|NA
CAISPLSGSQETQYF
TGTGCCATCAGTCCATTGAGTGGGAGCCAAGAGACCCAGTACTTC
>TRBJ2-7|TRBV6-2/TRBV6-3|15|TRBD2|few
CASSYFAGVGYEQYF
TGTGCCAGCAGTTACTTTGCGGGAGTCGGCTACGAGCAGTACTTC
>TRBJ2-7|TRBV20-1|15|NA|NA
CSARARPPASYEQYF
TGCAGTGCTAGAGCCCGCCCCCCGGCTAGCTACGAGCAGTACTTC
>TRBJ2-7|TRBV3-1|15|NA|NA
CASSQEVQEIYEQYF
TGTGCCAGCAGCCAAGAGGTGCAGGAGATCTACGAGCAGTACTTC
>TRBJ2-5|TRBV4-2|16|TRBD2|NA
CASSQGTDSGEETQYF
TGTGCCAGCAGCCAAGGTACTGACAGCGGGGAGGAGACCCAGTACTTC
>TRBJ2-1|TRBV5-5|17|TRBD2|few
CASSAGLAEGPHNEQFF
TGTGCCAGCAGCGCGGGACTAGCGGAAGGACCGCACAATGAGCAGTTCTTC
>TRBJ1-5|TRBV12-3/TRBV12-4|17|NA|NA
CASSFSWAGASNQPQHF
TGTGCCAGCAGTTTTTCATGGGCAGGGGCTAGCAATCAGCCCCAGCATTTT
>TRBJ2-5|TRBV7-2|14|NA|NA
CASSLVPGQETQYF
TGTGCCAGCAGCTTAGTACCAGGGCAAGAGACCCAGTACTTC
>TRBJ2-1|TRBV4-3|16|NA|few
CASSQDSGEGGNEQFF
TGCGCCAGCAGCCAAGATTCGGGGGAAGGAGGTAATGAGCAGTTCTTC
>TRBJ2-1|TRBV5-1|15|NA|many
CASSLAGTQLDEQFF
TGCGCCAGCAGCTTAGCCGGGACGCAGCTCGATGAGCAGTTCTTC
>TRBJ2-1|TRBV10-3|15|TRBD2|NA
CAINSRAGGIYEQFF
TGTGCCATCAATTCCCGCGCGGGAGGGATATATGAGCAGTTCTTC
>TRBJ2-1|TRBV7-3|15|NA|many
CASSPEGLPYNEQFF
TGTGCCAGCAGCCCGGAGGGGTTACCCTACAATGAGCAGTTCTTC
>TRBJ2-1|TRBV9|15|TRBD2|many
CASSVLLAGGNEQFF
TGTGCCAGCAGCGTACTACTAGCGGGGGGCAATGAGCAGTTCTTC
>TRBJ2-1|TRBV5-1|16|TRBD2|NA
CASSSSSGRFYNEQFF
TGCGCCAGCAGCTCCAGTAGCGGGAGGTTTTACAATGAGCAGTTCTTC
>TRBJ2-5|TRBV4-3|18|NA|NA
CTSSQDKADDPRRETQYF
TGCACCAGCAGCCAAGATAAAGCGGATGATCCGCGACGAGAGACCCAGTACTTC
>TRBJ2-5|TRBV12-3/TRBV12-4|14|TRBD1|few
CASRQQGSGETQYF
TGTGCCAGCAGGCAACAGGGGTCGGGGGAGACCCAGTACTTC
>TRBJ2-7|TRBV20-1|13|TRBD2|few
CSARVGGGGEQYF
TGCAGTGCTAGAGTAGGCGGGGGAGGTGAGCAGTACTTC
>TRBJ2-7|TRBV7-2|15|TRBD2|few
CASSASSGSFDEQYF
TGTGCCAGCAGCGCCTCTAGCGGGAGCTTTGACGAGCAGTACTTC
>TRBJ1-2|TRBV7-2|15|TRBD1|few
CASSFWTGGAGGYTF
TGTGCCAGCAGCTTCTGGACAGGGGGCGCGGGTGGCTACACCTTC
>TRBJ2-7|TRBV10-1|13|NA|NA
CASSEGTNYEQYF
TGCGCCAGCAGTGAGGGTACTAACTACGAGCAGTACTTC
>TRBJ1-2|TRBV20-1|13|NA|many
CSGQVVNNYGYTF
TGCAGTGGCCAGGTTGTTAATAACTATGGCTACACCTTC
>TRBJ2-5|TRBV5-6|14|NA|many
CASSPEGDQETQYF
TGTGCCAGCAGCCCCGAAGGGGACCAAGAGACCCAGTACTTC
>TRBJ1-4|TRBV12-3/TRBV12-4|12|NA|NA
CASSGGGEKLFF
TGTGCCAGCAGTGGGGGTGGAGAAAAACTGTTTTTT
>TRBJ2-7|TRBV15|17|NA|many
CATSRDRVQGSSYEQYF
TGTGCCACCAGCAGAGATCGGGTACAGGGCAGTTCCTACGAGCAGTACTTC
>TRBJ2-3|TRBV9|13|NA|many
CASSVGSADTQYF
TGTGCCAGCAGCGTGGGGAGTGCAGATACGCAGTATTTT
>TRBJ2-4|TRBV11-2|16|TRBD2|once
CASSSRTSGPDHIQYF
TGTGCCAGCAGCTCTCGGACTAGCGGACCCGATCACATTCAGTACTTC
>TRBJ1-1|TRBV28|16|NA|NA
CASSLSRGNGGGEAFF
TGTGCCAGCAGTTTATCCCGCGGGAATGGGGGCGGTGAAGCTTTCTTT
>TRBJ2-7|TRBV30|16|NA|NA
CAWSVWNDPGAGEQYF
TGTGCCTGGAGTGTATGGAACGACCCCGGGGCGGGCGAGCAGTACTTC
>TRBJ2-1|TRBV6-1|16|TRBD2|NA
CASTSVASGSENEQFF
TGTGCCAGCACCTCCGTCGCTAGCGGGAGTGAAAATGAGCAGTTCTTC
>TRBJ2-2|TRBV28|14|NA|many
CASSFGMNTGELFF
TGTGCCAGCAGTTTCGGCATGAACACCGGGGAGCTGTTTTTT
>TRBJ2-3|TRBV7-3|15|TRBD2|many
CASSATAGFTDTQYF
TGTGCCAGCAGCGCTACAGCGGGATTCACAGATACGCAGTATTTT
>TRBJ2-5|TRBV28|13|NA|NA
CASLGGGGETQYF
TGTGCCAGTTTGGGAGGGGGCGGGGAGACCCAGTACTTC
>TRBJ1-1|TRBV5-1|14|TRBD1|NA
CSSSIGTGNTEAFF
TGCTCCAGCAGCATAGGGACAGGGAACACTGAAGCTTTCTTT
>TRBJ2-5|TRBV2|19|TRBD2|NA
CAICHSWTKAGVIRETQYF
TGTGCCATCTGCCACAGTTGGACAAAAGCGGGAGTTATCCGTGAGACCCAGTACTTC